The 6 T cell receptor beta chains below were found in one sample sequenced in a study of OX40 agonist ivuxolimab in advanced cancers. The table came from immunoSEQ multiplex PCR; TCRdb's copy has only in-frame clones and leaves some out. The table has roughly 79,000 clones, approximately 85% seen once. This sample comprised CD4+ or CD8+ T cells sorted from blood, obtained in a trial of the OX40 agonist ivuxolimab. These receptors all stem from an adult with an advanced solid tumor such as melanoma, head and neck, liver or kidney cancer.

The chain couples TRBV5-1 to TRBJ2-2; the match to TRBD2 covers 8 bases. Germline assignment: CDR1 SGHRS and CDR2 YFSETQ. The length of the CDR3 is 13 residues. Trimming removed 6 bases from V and 7 bases from J; junction bases left unmatched: 5. Here the CDR3 DNA reads TGCGCCAGCACGCAGCGGGAGTACGGGGAGCTGTTTTTT. This gives the protein CASTQREYGELFF.

This rearrangement joins TRBV15 to TRBJ1-3; possible D gene TRBD1, 6 bases. V was trimmed by 0 bases and J by 4 bases, leaving 10 bases between them. CDR1 LNHNV and CDR2 YYDKDF come from the germline V gene (reference sequence). The CDR3 totals 15 residues. In DNA form, the CDR3 reads TGTGCCACCAGCAGAGATTCGGGGGCAGGAAACACCATATATTTT. Its protein product is CATSRDSGAGNTIYF.

This clone occurred once. This sequence joins TRBV15 and TRBJ2-7; D is perhaps TRBD1 (5 bases). Germline CDR1 reads LNHNV; CDR2 reads YYDKDF (reference sequence). V was shortened by 1 base and J by 2 bases, with 15 bases between the two germline ends. This CDR3 is built from 16 residues. In DNA form, the CDR3 reads TGTGCCACCAGCAGAGCGGGCAGGGTAGGGGCCTACGAGCAGTACTTC. It specifies CATSRAGRVGAYEQYF. The entire variable domain, with the rest obtained from reference TRBV15 and TRBJ2-7, is as follows: DAMVIQNPRYQVTQFGKPVTLSCSQTLNHNVMYWYQQKSSQAPKLLFHYYDKDFNNEADTPDNFQSRRPNTSFCFLDIRSPGLGDTAMYLCATSRAGRVGAYEQYFGPGTRLTVT.

The chain employs TRBV19 and TRBJ2-1; 9 bases match TRBD1. The CDR3 is made up of 15 amino acids. V lost 6 bases, J lost 4 bases, and 7 bases stayed unmatched. CDR1 is LNHDA, CDR2 SQIVND, per germline (reference sequence). The CDR3, as DNA: TGTGCCAGTAGCACCTCGACAGGGGGTTACAATGAGCAGTTCTTC. Residues: CASSTSTGGYNEQFF.

This clone appeared a single time. V gene TRBV18 combines with J gene TRBJ2-5; TRBD1 might be the D (5 bases). Near its end, the DNA agrees better with TRBJ2-7, so the J call may be wrong. The CDR3 loop spans 15 amino acids. The germline V gene has CDR1 KGHSH and CDR2 LQKENI. The CDR3, as DNA: TGTGCCAGCTCACTGGCGGACAAACCTTCCTACGAGCAGTACTTC. Protein product: CASSLADKPSYEQYF.

This rearrangement joins TRBV11-2 to TRBJ2-7; D gene ambiguous. CDR3 length: 15 amino acids. Germline V gene sequence: CDR1 SGHAT, CDR2 FQNNGV. V was clipped by 5 bases and J by 2 bases, with 16 bases between them. CDR3 protein: CASSPPPPNTYEQYF. CDR3 nucleotide sequence: TGTGCCAGCAGCCCCCCTCCGCCGAACACCTACGAGCAGTACTTC. Drawing the rest from reference TRBV11-2 and TRBJ2-7, the complete variable domain is EAGVAQSPRYKIIEKRQSVAFWCNPISGHATLYWYQQILGQGPKLLIQFQNNGVVDDSQLPKDRFSAERLKGVDSTLKIQPAKLEDSAVYLCASSPPPPNTYEQYFGPGTRLTVT.